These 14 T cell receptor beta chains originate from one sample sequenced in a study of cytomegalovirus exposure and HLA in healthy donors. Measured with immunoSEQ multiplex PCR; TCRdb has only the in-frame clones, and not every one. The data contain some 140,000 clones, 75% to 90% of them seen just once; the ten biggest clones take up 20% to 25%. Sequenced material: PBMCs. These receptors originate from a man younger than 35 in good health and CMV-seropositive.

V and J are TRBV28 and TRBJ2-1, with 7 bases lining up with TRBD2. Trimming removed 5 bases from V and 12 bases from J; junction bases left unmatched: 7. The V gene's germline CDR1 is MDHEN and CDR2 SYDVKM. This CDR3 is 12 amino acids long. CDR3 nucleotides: TGTGCCAGCAGTACCCGACCGGGGGGGCAGTTCTTC. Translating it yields CASSTRPGGQFF.

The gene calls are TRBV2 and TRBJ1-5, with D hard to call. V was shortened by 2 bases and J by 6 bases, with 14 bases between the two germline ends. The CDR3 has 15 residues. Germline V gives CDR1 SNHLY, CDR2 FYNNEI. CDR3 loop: CASSESPGTGQPQHF. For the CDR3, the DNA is TGTGCCAGCAGTGAATCACCTGGAACGGGTCAGCCCCAGCATTTT.

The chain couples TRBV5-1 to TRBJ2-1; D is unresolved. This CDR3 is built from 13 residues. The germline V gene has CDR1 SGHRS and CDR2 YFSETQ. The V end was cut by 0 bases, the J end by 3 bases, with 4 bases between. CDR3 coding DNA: TGCGCCAGCAGCTTGGGTCTCTACAATGAGCAGTTCTTC. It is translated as CASSLGLYNEQFF.

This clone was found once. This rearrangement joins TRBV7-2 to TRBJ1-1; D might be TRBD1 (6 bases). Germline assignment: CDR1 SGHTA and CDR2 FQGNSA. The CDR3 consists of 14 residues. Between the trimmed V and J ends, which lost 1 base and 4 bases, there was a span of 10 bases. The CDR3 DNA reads TGTGCCAGCAGCTTAGTACAGGGTGGCACTGAAGCTTTCTTT. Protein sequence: CASSLVQGGTEAFF.

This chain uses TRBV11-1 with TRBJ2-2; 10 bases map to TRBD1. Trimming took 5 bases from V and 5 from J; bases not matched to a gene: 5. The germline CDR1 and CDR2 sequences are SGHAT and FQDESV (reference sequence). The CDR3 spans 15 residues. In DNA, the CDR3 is TGTGCCAGCAGCGATTGGACAGGGGGAACCGGGGAGCTGTTTTTT. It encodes CASSDWTGGTGELFF.

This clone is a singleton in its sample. DNA for the CDR3: TGTGCCAGTAGTGCCGCGGGGGGCGCGGGTGGCTACACCTTC. Protein sequence: CASSAAGGAGGYTF. The chain links TRBV19 to TRBJ1-2; D is possibly TRBD1 (6 bases). Trimming removed 5 bases at V and 7 bases at J, with 17 bases between. The CDR3 extends over 14 amino acids. CDR1 is LNHDA and CDR2 is SQIVND in the germline V gene (reference sequence).

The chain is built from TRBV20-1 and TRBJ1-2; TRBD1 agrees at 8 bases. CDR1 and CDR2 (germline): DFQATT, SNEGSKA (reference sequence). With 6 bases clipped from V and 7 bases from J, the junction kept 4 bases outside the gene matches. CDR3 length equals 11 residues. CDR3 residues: CSAGGTGGYTF. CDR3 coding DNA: TGCAGTGCCGGAGGGACAGGTGGCTACACCTTC.

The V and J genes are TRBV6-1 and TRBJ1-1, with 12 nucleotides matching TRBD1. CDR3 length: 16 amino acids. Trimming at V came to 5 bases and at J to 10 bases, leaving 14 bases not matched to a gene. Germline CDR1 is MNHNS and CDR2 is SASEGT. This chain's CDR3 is CASSKDSGTGGMGAFF. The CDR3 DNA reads TGTGCCAGCAGTAAAGACTCCGGGACAGGGGGCATGGGAGCTTTCTTT.

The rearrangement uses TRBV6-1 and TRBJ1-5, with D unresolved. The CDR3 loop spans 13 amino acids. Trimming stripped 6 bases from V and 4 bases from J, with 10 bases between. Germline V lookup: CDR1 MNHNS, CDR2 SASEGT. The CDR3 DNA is TGTGCCAGCAGCCATTTTCGGAATCAGCCCCAGCATTTT. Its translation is CASSHFRNQPQHF.

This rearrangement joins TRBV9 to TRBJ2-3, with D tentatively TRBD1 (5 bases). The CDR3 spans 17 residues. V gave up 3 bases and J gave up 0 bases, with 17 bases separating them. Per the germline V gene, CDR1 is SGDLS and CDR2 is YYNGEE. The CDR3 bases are TGTGCCAGCAGCGCCCGTCCCTGGACACCTAGCACAGATACGCAGTATTTT. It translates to CASSARPWTPSTDTQYF.

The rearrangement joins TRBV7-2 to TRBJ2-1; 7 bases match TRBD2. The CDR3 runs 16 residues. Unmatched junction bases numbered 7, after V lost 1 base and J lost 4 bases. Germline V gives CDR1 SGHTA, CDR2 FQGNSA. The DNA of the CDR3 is TGTGCCAGCAGCTTAGACCAGCGGGGATATTACAATGAGCAGTTCTTC. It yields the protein CASSLDQRGYYNEQFF.

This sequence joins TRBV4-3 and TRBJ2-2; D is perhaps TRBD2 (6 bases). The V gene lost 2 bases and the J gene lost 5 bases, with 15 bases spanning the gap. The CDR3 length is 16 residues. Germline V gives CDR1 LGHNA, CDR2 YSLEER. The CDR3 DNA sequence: TGCGCCAGCAGCCAATCGACCGGGACTGGAACCGGGGAGCTGTTTTTT. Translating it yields CASSQSTGTGTGELFF.

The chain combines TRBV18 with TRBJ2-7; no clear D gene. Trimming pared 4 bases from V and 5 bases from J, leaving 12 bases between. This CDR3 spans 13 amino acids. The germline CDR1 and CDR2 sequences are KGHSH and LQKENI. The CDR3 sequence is CASSLIPQDEQYF. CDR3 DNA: TGTGCCAGCTCACTAATCCCTCAGGACGAGCAGTACTTC.

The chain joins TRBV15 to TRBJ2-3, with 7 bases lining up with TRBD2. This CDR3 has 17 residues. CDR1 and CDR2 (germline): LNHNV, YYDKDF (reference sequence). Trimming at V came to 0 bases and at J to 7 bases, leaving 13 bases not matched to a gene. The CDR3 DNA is TGTGCCACCAGCAGAGATGGCGGCGGGACCGGGGGGAATACGCAGTATTTT. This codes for CATSRDGGGTGGNTQYF.